This paragraph covers one TCR beta chain sequence. The table came from immunoSEQ multiplex PCR; TCRdb's copy has only in-frame clones and leaves some out. Of a few hundred thousand clones listed, nearly 90% are singletons. This sample was included in a study of blood T cell repertoires in COVID-19. The V and J ends lost 6 bases and 4 bases, in that order; junction bases with no gene match: 8. In germline, CDR1 is MDHEN, CDR2 SYDVKM. The CDR3 extends over 14 amino acids. Sequencing was performed on peripheral blood. The chain employs TRBV28 and TRBJ2-7, with 8 bases fitting TRBD1. This receptor was identified in a middle-aged woman who had recovered from COVID-19. CDR3 sequence: CASSPGGAGYEQYF. The CDR3 DNA reads as TGTGCCAGCAGCCCAGGGGGCGCGGGATACGAGCAGTACTTC.